This entry describes one T cell receptor beta chain. Its target is not known. The V gene lost 5 bases and the J gene lost 2 bases, with 4 bases spanning the gap. The CDR3 covers 12 residues. The germline gives CDR1 MNHEY, CDR2 SMNVEV (reference sequence). The sample comes from a study of graft-versus-host responses after intestinal transplantation. Sequencing was performed with immunoSEQ multiplex PCR; in TCRdb, only in-frame clones are kept and a portion is missing. The data hold 85,000 to 100,000 clones, with 91% observed a single time. The V call is TRBV27, the J call TRBJ2-1; unclear D gene. The sequence derives from a human donor who was the organ donor for an intestinal transplant. The material was unstimulated CD4+ T cells sorted from spleen or lymph node cells, obtained before transplant. CDR3 in DNA: TGTGCCAGCAGTGGGCCCTACAATGAGCAGTTCTTC. This translates into CASSGPYNEQFF.